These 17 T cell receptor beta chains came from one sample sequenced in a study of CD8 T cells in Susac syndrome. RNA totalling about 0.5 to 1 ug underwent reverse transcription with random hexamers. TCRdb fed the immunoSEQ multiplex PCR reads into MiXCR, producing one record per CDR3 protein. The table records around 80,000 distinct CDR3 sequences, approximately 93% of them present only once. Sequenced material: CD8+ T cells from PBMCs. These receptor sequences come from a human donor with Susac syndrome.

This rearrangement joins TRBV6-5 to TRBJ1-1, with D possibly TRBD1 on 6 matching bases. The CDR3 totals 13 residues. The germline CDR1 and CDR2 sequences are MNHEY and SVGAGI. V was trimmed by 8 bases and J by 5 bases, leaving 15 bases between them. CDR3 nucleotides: TGTGCCAGCCAAAGGGGGATGGGAACTGAAGCTTTCTTT. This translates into CASQRGMGTEAFF.

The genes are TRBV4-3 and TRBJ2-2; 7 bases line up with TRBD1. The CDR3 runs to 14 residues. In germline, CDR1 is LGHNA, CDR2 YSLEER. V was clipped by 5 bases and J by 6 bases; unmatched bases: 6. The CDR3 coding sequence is TGCGCCAGCAGCAGAAACAGGGGCCCCGGGGAGCTGTTTTTT. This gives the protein CASSRNRGPGELFF.

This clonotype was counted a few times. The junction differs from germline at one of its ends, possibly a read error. The DNA of the CDR3 is TGTGCCAGCAGTCAATCCGGGGGAATGAACACTGAAGCTTTCTTT. Translation: CASSQSGGMNTEAFF. The chain couples TRBV4-1 to TRBJ1-1; D might be TRBD1 (5 bases). The CDR3 contains 15 residues. The germline V gene encodes CDR1 MGHRA and CDR2 YSYEKL.

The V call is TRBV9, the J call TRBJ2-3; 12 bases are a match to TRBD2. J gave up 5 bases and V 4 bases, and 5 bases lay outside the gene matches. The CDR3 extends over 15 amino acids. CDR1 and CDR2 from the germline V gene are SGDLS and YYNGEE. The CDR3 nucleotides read TGTGCCAGCAGCTTGACTAGCGGGAGAAGAGATACGCAGTATTTT. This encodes CASSLTSGRRDTQYF.

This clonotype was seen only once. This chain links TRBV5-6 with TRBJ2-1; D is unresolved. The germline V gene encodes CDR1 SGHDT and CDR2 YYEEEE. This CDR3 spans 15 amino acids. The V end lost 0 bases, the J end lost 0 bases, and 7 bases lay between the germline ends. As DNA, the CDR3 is TGTGCCAGCAGCTTGGTGGAAGGCTCCTACAATGAGCAGTTCTTC. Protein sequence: CASSLVEGSYNEQFF.

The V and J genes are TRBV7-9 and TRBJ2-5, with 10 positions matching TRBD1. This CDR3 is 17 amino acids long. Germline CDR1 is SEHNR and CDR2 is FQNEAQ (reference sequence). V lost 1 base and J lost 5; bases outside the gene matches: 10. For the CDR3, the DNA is TGTGCCAGCAGCTTAGGGCTCTGGGACAGGGGACGGGAGACCCAGTACTTC. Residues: CASSLGLWDRGRETQYF.

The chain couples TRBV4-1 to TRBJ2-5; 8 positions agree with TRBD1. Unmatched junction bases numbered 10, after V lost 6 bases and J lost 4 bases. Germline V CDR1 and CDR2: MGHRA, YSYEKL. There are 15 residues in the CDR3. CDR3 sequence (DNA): TGCGCCAGCAGTTACCGGTACAGGGGGAGAGAGACCCAGTACTTC. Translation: CASSYRYRGRETQYF.

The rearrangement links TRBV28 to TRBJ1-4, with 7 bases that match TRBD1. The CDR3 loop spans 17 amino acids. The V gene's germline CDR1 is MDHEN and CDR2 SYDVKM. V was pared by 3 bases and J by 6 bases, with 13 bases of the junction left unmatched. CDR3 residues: CASSFLLGGGADEKLFF. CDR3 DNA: TGTGCCAGCAGTTTTCTTTTAGGAGGGGGCGCCGATGAAAAACTGTTTTTT.

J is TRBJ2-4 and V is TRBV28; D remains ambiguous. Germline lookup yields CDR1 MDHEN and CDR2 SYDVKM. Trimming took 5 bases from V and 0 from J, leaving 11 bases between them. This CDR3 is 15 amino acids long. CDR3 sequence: CASSHQVIAKNIQYF. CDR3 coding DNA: TGTGCCAGCAGTCACCAGGTGATAGCCAAAAACATTCAGTACTTC.

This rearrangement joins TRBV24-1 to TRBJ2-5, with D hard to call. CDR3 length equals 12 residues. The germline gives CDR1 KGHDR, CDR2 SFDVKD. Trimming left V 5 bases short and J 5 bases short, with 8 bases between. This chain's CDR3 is CATSAASETQYF. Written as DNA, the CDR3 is TGTGCCACCAGTGCCGCCTCGGAGACCCAGTACTTC.

CDR3 nucleotides: TGCGCCAGCAGCCAAGCAACAGGGGGATGGACTGAAGCTTTCTTT. Translation: CASSQATGGWTEAFF. The V gene is TRBV4-3, the J gene TRBJ1-1; 8 positions match TRBD1. The germline V gene has CDR1 LGHNA and CDR2 YSLEER. This CDR3 comprises 15 residues. Trimming removed 1 base from V and 5 bases from J; junction bases left unmatched: 6.

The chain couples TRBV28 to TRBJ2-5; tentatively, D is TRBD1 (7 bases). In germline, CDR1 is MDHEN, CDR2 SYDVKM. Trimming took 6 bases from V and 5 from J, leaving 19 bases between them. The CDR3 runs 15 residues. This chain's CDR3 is CASSSYQTGRETQYF. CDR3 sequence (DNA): TGTGCCAGCAGCTCTTATCAGACAGGGAGGGAGACCCAGTACTTC.

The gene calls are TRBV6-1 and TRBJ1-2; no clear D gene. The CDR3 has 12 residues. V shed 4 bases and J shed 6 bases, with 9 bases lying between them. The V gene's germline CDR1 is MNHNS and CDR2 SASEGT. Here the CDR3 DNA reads TGTGCCAGCAGTGGGCACTATGATGGCTACACCTTC. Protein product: CASSGHYDGYTF.

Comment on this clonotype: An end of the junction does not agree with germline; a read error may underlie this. The CDR3 region has the DNA TGCGCCAGCAGCCCTAGGGGCGCGAACAATGAGCAGCTCTTC. Residues: CASSPRGANNEQLF. The chain is built from TRBV5-1 and TRBJ2-1, with D possibly being TRBD1 (5 bases). The CDR3 is 14 residues long. Germline-derived CDR1 and CDR2 are SGHRS and YFSETQ.

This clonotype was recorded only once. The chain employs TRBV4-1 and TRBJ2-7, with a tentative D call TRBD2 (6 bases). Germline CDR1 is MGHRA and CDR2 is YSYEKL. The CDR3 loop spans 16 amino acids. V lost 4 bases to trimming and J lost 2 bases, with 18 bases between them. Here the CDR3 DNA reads TGCGCCAGCAGCCCCATAAGGGGAGGTAGGGCCTACGAGCAGTACTTC. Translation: CASSPIRGGRAYEQYF.

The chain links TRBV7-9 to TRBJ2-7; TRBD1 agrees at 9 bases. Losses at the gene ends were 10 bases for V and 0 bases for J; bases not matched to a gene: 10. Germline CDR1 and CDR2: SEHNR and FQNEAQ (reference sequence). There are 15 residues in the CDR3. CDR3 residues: CATSKTGGSSYEQYF. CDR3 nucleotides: TGTGCCACTTCCAAGACAGGGGGAAGCTCCTACGAGCAGTACTTC.

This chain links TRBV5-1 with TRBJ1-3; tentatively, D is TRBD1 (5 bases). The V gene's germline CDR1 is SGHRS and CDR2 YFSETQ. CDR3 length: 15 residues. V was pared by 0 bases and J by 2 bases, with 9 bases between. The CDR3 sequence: CASSLEGRAGNTIYF. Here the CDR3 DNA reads TGCGCCAGCAGCTTGGAGGGGAGGGCTGGAAACACCATATATTTT.